This T cell receptor (beta chain) was identified during a study of T cell repertoires in cytomegalovirus infection. Turning to the study itself: HLA-B-restricted CMV epitopes that are well studied were used alongside recently identified HLA-C-restricted ones. It was the public TCR beta signatures that indicated both CMV infection and matching HLA type.

General study results and limits: Totalled public TCR beta family frequency picked out people who carried CMV plus the relevant HLA. Within the response measured ex vivo, HLA-C-restricted CMV-specific TCR beta clonotypes were dominant.

Remarks on this clonotype: The antigen is unknown.

CDR3 size: 17 residues. After removal of 6 bases from V and 0 bases from J, the junction contained 2 bases not matched to a gene. Germline CDR1 MRHNA, CDR2 SNTAGT. In TCRdb, the reads were re-called with MiXCR into one record per CDR3 protein. The sample records some 71,000 distinct CDR3 sequences, about 27% being singletons. The V call is TRBV6-4, the J call TRBJ2-1, with 16 bases identical to TRBD2. This clonotype was obtained from a human donor in good health (CMV status not recorded). Some clones in this sample may be carry-over from other donors' samples. The material was CD8+ T cells from cultured PBMCs, obtained from culture after CMV antigen stimulation. CDR3 in amino acids: CASRGLAGGSSYNEQFF. The CDR3 nucleotides are TGTGCCAGCAGGGGACTAGCGGGAGGGAGCTCCTACAATGAGCAGTTCTTC.